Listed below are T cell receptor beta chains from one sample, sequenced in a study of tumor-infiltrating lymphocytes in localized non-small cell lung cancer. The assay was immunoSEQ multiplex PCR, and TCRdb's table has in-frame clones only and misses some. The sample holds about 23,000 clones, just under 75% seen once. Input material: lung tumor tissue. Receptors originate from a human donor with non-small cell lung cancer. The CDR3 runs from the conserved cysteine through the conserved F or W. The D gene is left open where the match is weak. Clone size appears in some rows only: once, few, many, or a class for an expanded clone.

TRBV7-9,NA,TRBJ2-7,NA,CASSLVGGTAYEQYF,TGTGCCAGCAGCTTAGTTGGAGGGACGGCCTACGAGCAGTACTTC
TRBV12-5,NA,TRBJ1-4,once,CASGLVLSGDEKLFF,TGTGCTAGTGGTTTGGTACTTTCAGGGGATGAAAAACTGTTTTTT
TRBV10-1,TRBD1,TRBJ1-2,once,CASSATGTRTWNNYGYTF,TGCGCCAGCAGCGCGACAGGGACCCGCACCTGGAACAACTATGGCTACACCTTC
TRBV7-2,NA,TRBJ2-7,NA,CASSALYEQYF,TGTGCCAGCAGCGCTCTTTACGAGCAGTACTTC
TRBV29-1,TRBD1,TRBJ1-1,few,CSACLDPGQGSEAFF,TGCAGCGCTTGCTTAGATCCGGGACAGGGATCTGAAGCTTTCTTT
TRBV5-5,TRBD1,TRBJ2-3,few,CASSLQGQGSLGTQYF,TGTGCCAGCAGCCTCCAGGGACAGGGAAGTTTGGGTACGCAGTATTTT
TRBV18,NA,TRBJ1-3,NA,CASSPQPPAVAGNTIYF,TGTGCCAGCTCACCACAACCTCCGGCGGTAGCTGGAAACACCATATATTTT
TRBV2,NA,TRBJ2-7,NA,CASTKGNLYEQYF,TGTGCCAGCACGAAAGGGAACCTCTACGAGCAGTACTTC
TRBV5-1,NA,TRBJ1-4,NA,CASSLDRRNEKLFF,TGCGCCAGCAGCCTTGACAGGAGAAATGAAAAACTGTTTTTT
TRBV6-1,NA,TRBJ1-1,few,CASSQTRTDAEAFF,TGTGCCAGCAGTCAAACTAGGACGGACGCTGAAGCTTTCTTT
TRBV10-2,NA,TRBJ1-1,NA,CASSDLGQVMNTEAFF,TGCGCCAGCAGTGACCTGGGACAAGTCATGAACACTGAAGCTTTCTTT
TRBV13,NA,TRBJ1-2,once,CASSPVGNYGYTF,TGTGCCAGCAGCCCGGTGGGCAACTATGGCTACACCTTC
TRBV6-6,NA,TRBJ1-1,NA,CASSLRTAEAFF,TGTGCCAGCAGCCTTCGGACAGCTGAAGCTTTCTTT
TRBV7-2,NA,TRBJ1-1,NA,CASSWEGSGTEAFF,TGTGCCAGCAGCTGGGAAGGGTCGGGCACTGAAGCTTTCTTT
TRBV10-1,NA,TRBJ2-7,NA,CASSEGHGYEQYF,TGCGCCAGCAGTGAGGGGCACGGCTACGAGCAGTACTTC
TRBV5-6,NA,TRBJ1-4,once,CASSLAVRETEKLFF,TGTGCCAGCAGCTTGGCTGTCAGGGAAACCGAAAAACTGTTTTTT
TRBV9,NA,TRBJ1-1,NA,CASSAAVVNTEAFF,TGTGCCAGCAGCGCCGCGGTGGTGAACACTGAAGCTTTCTTT
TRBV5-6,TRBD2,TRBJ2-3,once,CASSLERGGKDTQYF,TGTGCCAGCAGCTTGGAACGGGGAGGGAAAGATACGCAGTATTTT
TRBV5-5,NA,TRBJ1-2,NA,CASSLSVSLGTYGYTF,TGTGCCAGCAGCTTGTCCGTCTCCCTGGGGACCTATGGCTACACCTTC
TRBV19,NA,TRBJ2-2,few,CASSIVPGDTGELFF,TGTGCCAGTAGTATAGTTCCGGGGGACACCGGGGAGCTGTTTTTT
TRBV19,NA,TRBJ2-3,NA,CASSIGQTRTDTQYF,TGTGCCAGTAGTATAGGGCAGACCCGCACAGATACGCAGTATTTT
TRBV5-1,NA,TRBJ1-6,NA,CASSLGQGNSNNSPLHF,TGCGCCAGCAGCTTGGGGCAGGGGAATTCCAATAATTCACCCCTCCACTTT
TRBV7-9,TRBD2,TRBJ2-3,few,CASTRGGTSGTDTQYF,TGTGCCAGCACCCGAGGGGGGACTAGCGGCACAGATACGCAGTATTTT
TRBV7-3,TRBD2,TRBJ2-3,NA,CASSIGLAGEDTQYF,TGTGCCAGCAGCATCGGACTAGCGGGGGAAGATACGCAGTATTTT
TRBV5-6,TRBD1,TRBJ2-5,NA,CASSPGQGRAQYF,TGTGCCAGCAGCCCGGGACAGGGTAGAGCCCAGTACTTC
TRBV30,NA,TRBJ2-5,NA,CAWRRILQGQETQYF,TGTGCCTGGAGGCGAATTCTGCAGGGACAAGAGACCCAGTACTTC
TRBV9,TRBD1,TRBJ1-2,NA,CASSGQRRTETGQSYGYTF,TGTGCCAGCAGCGGACAAAGACGAACTGAGACGGGACAGTCATATGGCTACACCTTC
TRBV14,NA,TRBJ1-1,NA,CASTLGTWGDTEAFF,TGTGCCAGCACCCTCGGGACCTGGGGGGACACTGAAGCTTTCTTT
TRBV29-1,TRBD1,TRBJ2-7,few,CSVHGTGGAREQYF,TGCAGCGTCCACGGGACAGGGGGCGCACGGGAGCAGTACTTC
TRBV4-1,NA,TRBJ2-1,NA,CASSHDPGSSYNEQFF,TGCGCCAGCAGCCATGACCCTGGGAGCTCCTACAATGAGCAGTTCTTC
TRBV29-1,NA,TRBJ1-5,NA,CSVASHGWQPQHF,TGCAGCGTTGCTTCCCATGGTTGGCAGCCCCAGCATTTT
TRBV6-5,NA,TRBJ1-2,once,CASSYSTGGNYGYTF,TGTGCCAGCAGTTACTCGACGGGGGGAAACTATGGCTACACCTTC
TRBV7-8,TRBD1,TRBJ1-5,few,CASSLGTTGGNQPQHF,TGTGCCAGCAGCTTAGGGACGACAGGGGGCAATCAGCCCCAGCATTTT
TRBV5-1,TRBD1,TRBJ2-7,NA,CASSYSIKHRGLKYF,TGCGCCAGCAGCTACAGCATTAAGCACAGGGGGCTCAAGTACTTC
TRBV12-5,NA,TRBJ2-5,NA,CASGLSRLGGISQETQYF,TGTGCTAGTGGTTTGTCCCGGCTAGGGGGTATATCCCAAGAGACCCAGTACTTC
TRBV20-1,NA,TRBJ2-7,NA,CSALRSEQYF,TGCAGTGCGCTGAGGAGCGAGCAGTACTTC
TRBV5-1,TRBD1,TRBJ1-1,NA,CASSFRTGVVGNTEAFF,TGCGCCAGCAGCTTTCGTACAGGGGTGGTTGGGAACACTGAAGCTTTCTTT
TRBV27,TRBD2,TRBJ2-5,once,CASSPDSSGGEKTQYF,TGTGCCAGCAGTCCTGATTCTAGCGGGGGGGAAAAGACCCAGTACTTC
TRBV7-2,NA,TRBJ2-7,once,CASSLAARVGEQYF,TGTGCCAGCAGCTTAGCCGCGAGAGTAGGCGAGCAGTACTTC
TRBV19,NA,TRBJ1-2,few,CASSIGRIYGYTF,TGTGCCAGTAGTATCGGCAGGATCTATGGCTACACCTTC
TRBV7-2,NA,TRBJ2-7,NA,CASSLERGVGEQYF,TGTGCCAGCAGCCTCGAGAGGGGGGTTGGAGAGCAGTACTTC
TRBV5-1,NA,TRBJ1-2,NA,CASSLNRGYGYTF,TGCGCCAGCAGCTTGAACCGGGGCTATGGCTACACCTTC
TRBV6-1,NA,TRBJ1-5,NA,CASSEEGSVGQPQHF,TGTGCCAGCAGTGAAGAAGGCAGCGTAGGTCAGCCCCAGCATTTT
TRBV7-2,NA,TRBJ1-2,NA,CASSRPPVDNYGYTF,TGTGCCAGCAGCCGACCCCCAGTGGATAACTATGGCTACACCTTC
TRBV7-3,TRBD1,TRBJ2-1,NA,CASSPGTEGREQFF,TGTGCCAGCAGCCCCGGGACAGAGGGAAGGGAGCAGTTCTTC
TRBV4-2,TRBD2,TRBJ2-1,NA,CASSLALTSGGIPNEQFF,TGTGCCAGCAGTCTCGCGCTTACTAGCGGGGGGATACCCAATGAGCAGTTCTTC
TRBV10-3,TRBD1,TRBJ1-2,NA,CATRDRPGQGNYGYTF,TGTGCCACACGCGATAGACCCGGACAGGGTAACTATGGCTACACCTTC
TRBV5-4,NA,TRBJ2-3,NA,CASSLWSQGTDTQYF,TGTGCCAGCAGCTTGTGGTCCCAGGGCACAGATACGCAGTATTTT
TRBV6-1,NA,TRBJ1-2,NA,CASSEFWVNYGYTF,TGTGCCAGCAGTGAGTTTTGGGTTAACTATGGCTACACCTTC
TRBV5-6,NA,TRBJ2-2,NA,CASSFPGTHTGELFF,TGTGCCAGCAGCTTCCCCGGGACCCACACCGGGGAGCTGTTTTTT
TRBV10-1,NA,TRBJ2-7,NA,CASSAGQGPYEQYF,TGCGCCAGCAGTGCTGGGCAGGGACCCTACGAGCAGTACTTC
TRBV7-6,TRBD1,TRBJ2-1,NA,CASSLVQGNYNEQFF,TGTGCCAGCAGCTTAGTACAGGGGAACTACAATGAGCAGTTCTTC
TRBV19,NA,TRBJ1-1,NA,CASSILGTTEAFF,TGTGCCAGTAGTATCTTGGGGACCACTGAAGCTTTCTTT
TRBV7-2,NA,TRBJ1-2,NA,CASSPRQVSYGYTF,TGTGCCAGCAGCCCCCGACAGGTCTCCTATGGCTACACCTTC